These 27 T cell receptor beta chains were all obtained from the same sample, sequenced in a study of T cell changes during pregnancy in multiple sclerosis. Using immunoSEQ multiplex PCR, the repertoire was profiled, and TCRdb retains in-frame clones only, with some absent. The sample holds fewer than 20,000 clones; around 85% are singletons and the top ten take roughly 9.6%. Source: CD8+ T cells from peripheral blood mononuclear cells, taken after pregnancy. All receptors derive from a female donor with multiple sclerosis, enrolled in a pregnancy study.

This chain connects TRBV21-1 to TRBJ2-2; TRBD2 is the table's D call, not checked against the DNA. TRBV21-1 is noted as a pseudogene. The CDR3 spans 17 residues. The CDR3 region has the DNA TGTGCCAGCAGCAAAGGCGACTGGACTAATCTCAGCGGGGAGCTGTTTTTT. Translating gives CASSKGDWTNLSGELFF.

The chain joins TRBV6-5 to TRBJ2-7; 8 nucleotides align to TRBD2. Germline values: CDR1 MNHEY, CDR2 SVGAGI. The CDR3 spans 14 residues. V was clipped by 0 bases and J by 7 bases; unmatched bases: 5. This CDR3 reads CASSYSTGGQEQYF. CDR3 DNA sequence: TGTGCCAGCAGTTACTCAACGGGAGGGCAGGAGCAGTACTTC.

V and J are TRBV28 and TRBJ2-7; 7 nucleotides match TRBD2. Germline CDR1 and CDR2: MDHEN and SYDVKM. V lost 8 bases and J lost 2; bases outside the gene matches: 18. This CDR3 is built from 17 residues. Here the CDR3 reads CASYTSRAGISPYEQYF. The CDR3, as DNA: TGTGCCAGCTACACAAGCAGAGCGGGAATAAGTCCCTACGAGCAGTACTTC.

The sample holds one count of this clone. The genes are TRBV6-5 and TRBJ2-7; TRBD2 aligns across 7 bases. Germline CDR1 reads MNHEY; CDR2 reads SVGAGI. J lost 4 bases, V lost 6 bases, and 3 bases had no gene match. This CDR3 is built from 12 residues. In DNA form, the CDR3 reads TGTGCCAGCAGCCTCGGGGGGTACGAGCAGTACTTC. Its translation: CASSLGGYEQYF.

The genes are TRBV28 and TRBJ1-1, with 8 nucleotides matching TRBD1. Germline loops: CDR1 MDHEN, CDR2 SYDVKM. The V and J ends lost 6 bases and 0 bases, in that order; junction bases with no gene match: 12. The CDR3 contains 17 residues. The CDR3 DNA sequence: TGTGCCAGCAGCGACCCTTACAGGGGGACCATGAACACTGAAGCTTTCTTT. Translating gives CASSDPYRGTMNTEAFF.

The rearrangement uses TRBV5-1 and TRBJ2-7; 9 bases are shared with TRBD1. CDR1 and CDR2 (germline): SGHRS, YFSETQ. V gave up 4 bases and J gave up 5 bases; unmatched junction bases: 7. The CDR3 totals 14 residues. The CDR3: CASSPGTGLDEQYF. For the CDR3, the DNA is TGCGCCAGCAGCCCCGGGACAGGGTTGGACGAGCAGTACTTC.

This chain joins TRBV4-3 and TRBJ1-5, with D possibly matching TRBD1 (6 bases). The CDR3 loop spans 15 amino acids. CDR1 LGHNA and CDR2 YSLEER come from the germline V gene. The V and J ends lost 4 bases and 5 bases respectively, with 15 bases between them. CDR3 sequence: CASSPQGQRDQPQHF. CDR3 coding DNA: TGCGCCAGCAGCCCACAGGGACAACGCGATCAGCCCCAGCATTTT.

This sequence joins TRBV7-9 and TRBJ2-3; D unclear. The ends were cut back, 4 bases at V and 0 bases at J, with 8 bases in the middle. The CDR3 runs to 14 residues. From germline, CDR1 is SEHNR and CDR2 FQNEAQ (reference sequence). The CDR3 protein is CASSSQTSTDTQYF. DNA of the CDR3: TGTGCCAGCAGCTCCCAGACTAGCACAGATACGCAGTATTTT.

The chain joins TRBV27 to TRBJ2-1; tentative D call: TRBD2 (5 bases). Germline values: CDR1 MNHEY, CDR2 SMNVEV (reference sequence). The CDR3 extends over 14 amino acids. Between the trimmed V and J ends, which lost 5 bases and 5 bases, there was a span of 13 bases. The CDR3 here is CASSLAGGDNEQFF. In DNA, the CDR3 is TGTGCCAGCAGTCTAGCAGGTGGAGACAATGAGCAGTTCTTC.

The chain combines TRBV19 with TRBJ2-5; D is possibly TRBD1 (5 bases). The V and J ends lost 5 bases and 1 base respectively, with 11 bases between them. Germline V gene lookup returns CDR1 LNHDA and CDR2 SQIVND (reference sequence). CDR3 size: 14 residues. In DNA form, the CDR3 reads TGTGCCAGTAGTCCCCGACAGCTCCAAGAGACCCAGTACTTC. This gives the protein CASSPRQLQETQYF.

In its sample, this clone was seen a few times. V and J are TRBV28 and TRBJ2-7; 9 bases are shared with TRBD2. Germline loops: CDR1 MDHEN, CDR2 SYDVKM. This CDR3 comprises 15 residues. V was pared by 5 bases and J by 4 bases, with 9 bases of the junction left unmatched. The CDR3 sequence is CASSEGLAGTYEQYF. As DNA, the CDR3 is TGTGCCAGCAGTGAAGGGCTAGCGGGAACATACGAGCAGTACTTC.

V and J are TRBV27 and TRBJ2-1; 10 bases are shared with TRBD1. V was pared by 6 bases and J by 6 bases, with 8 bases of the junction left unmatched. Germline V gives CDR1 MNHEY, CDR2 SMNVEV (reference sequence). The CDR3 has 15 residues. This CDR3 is CASSPGTGAFNEQFF. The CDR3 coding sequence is TGTGCCAGCAGCCCAGGGACAGGGGCGTTCAATGAGCAGTTCTTC.

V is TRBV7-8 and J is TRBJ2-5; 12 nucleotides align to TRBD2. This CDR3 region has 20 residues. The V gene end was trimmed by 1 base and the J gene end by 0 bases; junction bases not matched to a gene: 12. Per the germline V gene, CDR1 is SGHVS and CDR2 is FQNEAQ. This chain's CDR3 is CASSLVEETSGGSYQETQYF. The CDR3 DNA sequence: TGTGCCAGCAGCTTAGTAGAGGAAACTAGCGGGGGGTCGTACCAAGAGACCCAGTACTTC.

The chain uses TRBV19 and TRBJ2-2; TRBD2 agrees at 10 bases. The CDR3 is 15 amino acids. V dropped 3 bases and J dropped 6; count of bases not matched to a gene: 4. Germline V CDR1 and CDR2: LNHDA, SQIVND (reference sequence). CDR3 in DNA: TGTGCCAGTAGTATCAGCGGGGGGGCATCCGGGGAGCTGTTTTTT. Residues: CASSISGGASGELFF.

CDR3 in amino acids: CASSLGSEWASSREQYF. CDR3 bases: TGTGCCAGCAGCTTAGGTTCGGAATGGGCGTCTTCAAGAGAGCAGTACTTC. The chain recombines TRBV7-9 with TRBJ2-7, with no clear D. The CDR3 spans 17 residues. V dropped 1 base and J dropped 7 bases, with 23 bases sitting between them. Germline V gene data show CDR1 as SEHNR and CDR2 as FQNEAQ (reference sequence).

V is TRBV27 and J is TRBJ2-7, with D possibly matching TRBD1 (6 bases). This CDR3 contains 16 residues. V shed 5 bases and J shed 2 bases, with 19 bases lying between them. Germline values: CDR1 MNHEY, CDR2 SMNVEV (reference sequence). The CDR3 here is CASSPRTAKRTYEQYF. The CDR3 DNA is TGTGCCAGCAGTCCAAGGACAGCTAAAAGAACCTACGAGCAGTACTTC.

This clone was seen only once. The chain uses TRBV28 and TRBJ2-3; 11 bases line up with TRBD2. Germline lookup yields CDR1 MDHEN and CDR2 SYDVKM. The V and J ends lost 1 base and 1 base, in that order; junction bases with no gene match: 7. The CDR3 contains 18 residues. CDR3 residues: CASSLLLAGVAGTDTQYF. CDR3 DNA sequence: TGTGCCAGCAGTTTATTACTAGCGGGAGTTGCTGGCACAGATACGCAGTATTTT.

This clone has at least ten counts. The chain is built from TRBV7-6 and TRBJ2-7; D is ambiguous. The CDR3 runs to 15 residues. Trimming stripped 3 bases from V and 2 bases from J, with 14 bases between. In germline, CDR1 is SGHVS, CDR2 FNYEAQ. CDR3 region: CASSFLVGEPYEQYF. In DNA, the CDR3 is TGTGCCAGCAGCTTTTTGGTTGGAGAACCCTACGAGCAGTACTTC.

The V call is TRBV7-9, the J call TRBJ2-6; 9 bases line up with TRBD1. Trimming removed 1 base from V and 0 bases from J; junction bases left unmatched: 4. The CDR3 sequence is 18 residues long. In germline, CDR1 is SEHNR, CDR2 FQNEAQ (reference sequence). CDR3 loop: CASSLGQGGVSGANVLTF. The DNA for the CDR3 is TGTGCCAGCAGCTTAGGACAGGGGGGAGTCTCTGGGGCCAACGTCCTGACTTTC.

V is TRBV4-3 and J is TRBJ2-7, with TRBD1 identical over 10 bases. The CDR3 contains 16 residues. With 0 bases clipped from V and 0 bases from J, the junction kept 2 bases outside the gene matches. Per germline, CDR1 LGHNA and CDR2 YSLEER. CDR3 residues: CASSQEWTGGSYEQYF. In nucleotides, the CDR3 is TGCGCCAGCAGCCAAGAATGGACAGGGGGCTCCTACGAGCAGTACTTC.

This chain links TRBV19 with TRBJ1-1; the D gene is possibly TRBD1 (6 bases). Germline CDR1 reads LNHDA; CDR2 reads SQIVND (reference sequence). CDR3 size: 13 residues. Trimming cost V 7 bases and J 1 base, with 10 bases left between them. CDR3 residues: CASTGRGNTEAFF. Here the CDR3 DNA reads TGTGCCAGTACGGGCAGGGGGAACACTGAAGCTTTCTTT.

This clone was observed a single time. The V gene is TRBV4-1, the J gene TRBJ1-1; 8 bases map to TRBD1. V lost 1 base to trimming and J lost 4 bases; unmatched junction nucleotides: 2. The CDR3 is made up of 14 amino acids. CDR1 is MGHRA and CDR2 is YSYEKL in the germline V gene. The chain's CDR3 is CASSQGQGTTEAFF. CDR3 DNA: TGCGCCAGCAGCCAAGGACAGGGGACCACTGAAGCTTTCTTT.

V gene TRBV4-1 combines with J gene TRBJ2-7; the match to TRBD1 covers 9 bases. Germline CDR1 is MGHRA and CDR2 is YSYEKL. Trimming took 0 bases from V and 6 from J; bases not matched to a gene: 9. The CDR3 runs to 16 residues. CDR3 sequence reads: CASSQEGTGGPVEQYF. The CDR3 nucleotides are TGCGCCAGCAGCCAAGAGGGAACAGGGGGCCCCGTCGAGCAGTACTTC.

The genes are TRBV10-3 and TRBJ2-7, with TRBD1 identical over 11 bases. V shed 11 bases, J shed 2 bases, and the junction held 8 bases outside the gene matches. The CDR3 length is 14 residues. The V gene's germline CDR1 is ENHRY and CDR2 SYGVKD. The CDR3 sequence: CAGGQGELTYEQYF. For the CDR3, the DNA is TGTGCCGGGGGACAGGGGGAATTAACCTACGAGCAGTACTTC.

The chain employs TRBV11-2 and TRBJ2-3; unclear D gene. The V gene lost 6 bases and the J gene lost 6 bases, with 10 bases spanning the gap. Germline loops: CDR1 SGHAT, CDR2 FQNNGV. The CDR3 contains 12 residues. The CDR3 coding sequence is TGTGCCAGCAGACGCACAGAGGATACGCAGTATTTT. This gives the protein CASRRTEDTQYF.

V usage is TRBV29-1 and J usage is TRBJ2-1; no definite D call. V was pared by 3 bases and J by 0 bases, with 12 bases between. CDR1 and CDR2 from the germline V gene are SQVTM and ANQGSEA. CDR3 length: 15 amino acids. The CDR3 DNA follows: TGCAGCGTTGATGCCTTCCTGAGCTCCTACAATGAGCAGTTCTTC. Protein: CSVDAFLSSYNEQFF.

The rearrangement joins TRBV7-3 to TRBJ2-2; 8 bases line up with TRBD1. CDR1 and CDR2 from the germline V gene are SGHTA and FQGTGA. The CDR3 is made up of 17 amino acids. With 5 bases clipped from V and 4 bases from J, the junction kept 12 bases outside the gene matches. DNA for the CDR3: TGTGCCAGCAGCGCGGACTCCACAGGGGGTGGCACCGGGGAGCTGTTTTTT. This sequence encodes CASSADSTGGGTGELFF.